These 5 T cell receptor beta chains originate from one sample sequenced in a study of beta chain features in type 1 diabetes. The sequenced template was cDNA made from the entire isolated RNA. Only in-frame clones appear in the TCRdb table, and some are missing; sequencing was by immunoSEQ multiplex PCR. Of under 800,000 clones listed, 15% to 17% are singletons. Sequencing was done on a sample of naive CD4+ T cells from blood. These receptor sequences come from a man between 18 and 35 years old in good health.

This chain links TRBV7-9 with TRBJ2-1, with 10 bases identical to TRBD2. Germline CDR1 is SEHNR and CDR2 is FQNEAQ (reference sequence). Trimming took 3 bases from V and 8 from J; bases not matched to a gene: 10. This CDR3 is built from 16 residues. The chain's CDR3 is CASSFRSSGSGDEQFF. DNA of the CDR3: TGTGCCAGCAGCTTTCGGTCTAGCGGGAGCGGCGATGAGCAGTTCTTC.

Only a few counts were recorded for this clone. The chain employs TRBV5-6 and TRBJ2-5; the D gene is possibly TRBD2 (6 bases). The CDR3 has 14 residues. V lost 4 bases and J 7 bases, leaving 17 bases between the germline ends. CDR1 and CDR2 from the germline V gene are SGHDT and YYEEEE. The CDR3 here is CASSPELSEGTQYF. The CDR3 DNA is TGTGCCAGCAGCCCGGAACTCTCGGAGGGGACCCAGTACTTC. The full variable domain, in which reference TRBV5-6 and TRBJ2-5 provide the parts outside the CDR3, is DAGVTQSPTHLIKTRGQQVTLRCSPKSGHDTVSWYQQALGQGPQFIFQYYEEEERQRGNFPDRFSGHQFPNYSSELNVNALLLGDSALYLCASSPELSEGTQYFGPGTRLLVL.

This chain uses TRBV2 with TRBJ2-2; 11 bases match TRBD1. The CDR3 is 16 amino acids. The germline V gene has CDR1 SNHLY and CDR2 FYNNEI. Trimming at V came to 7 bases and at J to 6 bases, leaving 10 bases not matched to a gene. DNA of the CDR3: TGTGCCAGCACAAGCCGGGACAGGGGGTTCCCCGGGGAGCTGTTTTTT. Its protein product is CASTSRDRGFPGELFF.

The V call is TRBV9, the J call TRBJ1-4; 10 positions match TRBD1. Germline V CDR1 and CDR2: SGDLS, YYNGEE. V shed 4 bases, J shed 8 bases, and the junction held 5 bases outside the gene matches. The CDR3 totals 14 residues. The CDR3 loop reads CASSPRTGGEKLFF. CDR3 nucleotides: TGTGCCAGCAGCCCCCGGACAGGGGGAGAAAAACTGTTTTTT. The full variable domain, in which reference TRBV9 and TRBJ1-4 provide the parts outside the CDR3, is DSGVTQTPKHLITATGQRVTLRCSPRSGDLSVYWYQQSLDQGLQFLIQYYNGEERAKGNILERFSAQQFPDLHSELNLSSLELGDSALYFCASSPRTGGEKLFFGSGTQLSVL.

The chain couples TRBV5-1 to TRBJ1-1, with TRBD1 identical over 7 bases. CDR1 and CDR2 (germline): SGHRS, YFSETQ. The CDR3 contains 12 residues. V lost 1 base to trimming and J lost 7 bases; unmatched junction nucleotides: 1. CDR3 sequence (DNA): TGCGCCAGCAGCTTGCCAGGGGGTGAAGCTTTCTTT. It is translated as CASSLPGGEAFF.